Listed below are T cell receptor beta chains from one sample, sequenced in a study of tumor and adjacent non-tumor tissue in lung cancer. TCRdb used MiXCR to reprocess the multiplex PCR reads, holding one entry per CDR3 protein. The sample holds more than 85,000 distinct CDR3 sequences, more than 55% seen once. The sample was distant non-tumor lung tissue. The source is a man aged 25-40 years with non-small cell lung cancer. The CDR3 runs from the conserved cysteine through the conserved F or W. The D gene is left open where the match is weak. Clone size is stated in some rows and not others, as once, few, many or a class when expanded.

v_call	j_call	d_call	clone_size	cdr3_nt	cdr3_aa
TRBV20-1	TRBJ2-5	-	-	TGCAATGCTAGTGAGACTGCCCAAGAGACCCAATGCTTC	CNASETAQETQCF
TRBV12-3/TRBV12-4	TRBJ2-1	-	-	TGTGCCAGCACACGGTCGATGGCCGTGAACTACAATGAGCAGTTCTTC	CASTRSMAVNYNEQFF
TRBV6-6	TRBJ1-6	TRBD1	-	TGTGCCAGTAGTATACAGGGGCGCTCCTATAATTCACCCCCCCACTTT	CASSIQGRSYNSPPHF
TRBV5-4	TRBJ2-1	TRBD2	-	TGTGCCAGCAGTCATGGGACTAGCGCCTGCAATGAGCAGTTCTTC	CASSHGTSACNEQFF
TRBV29-1	TRBJ2-1	-	many	TGCAGCGTTGAGGGCCAGGGGATTTGGTTCAATGAGCAGTTCTTC	CSVEGQGIWFNEQFF
TRBV11-2	TRBJ2-2	-	-	TGTACCAACAGCTGGGACATAGGGACCGGGGAGCTGTTTTTT	CTNSWDIGTGELFF
TRBV7-9	TRBJ2-7	-	-	TGTGCCAGCGGAGACGGCTACGAGCAGTACTTC	CASGDGYEQYF
TRBV11-1	TRBJ1-1	-	-	TGTGCCAGCGGCTGGACATCTGTGAACCCTGAAGCTTTCTTT	CASGWTSVNPEAFF
TRBV4-2	TRBJ2-3	TRBD2	-	TGTGCCAGCAGCCAAGAGCTAGCGGGGATGCGGACAGATACGCACTATTTT	CASSQELAGMRTDTHYF
TRBV4-1	TRBJ2-3	-	many	TGCGCCAGCAGCCAAGCGGCGGTGGAGGATACGCAGTATTTT	CASSQAAVEDTQYF
TRBV11-1	TRBJ2-7	TRBD1	few	TGTGCCAGCAGCCAGGGGACAGGGAAAACCTACGAGCAATACTTC	CASSQGTGKTYEQYF
TRBV12-5	TRBJ2-5	-	many	TGTGCTAGTGGCACCGGGACACCCGAGACCCAGTACTTC	CASGTGTPETQYF
TRBV11-2	TRBJ1-4	-	-	TGTGCCAGCAGCTTATCCAGGGGTTTGGAAAAACTGTTTTTT	CASSLSRGLEKLFF
TRBV10-3	TRBJ2-7	TRBD1	once	TGTGCCATCACTGGCGGGGACAGGGGCCACGGGCAGTACTTC	CAITGGDRGHGQYF
TRBV6-5	TRBJ2-3	-	-	TGTGCCAGTTATCAAGGGTCGGGGGACACGCAGTATTTT	CASYQGSGDTQYF
TRBV6-5	TRBJ1-2	-	many	TGTGCCAGCAGTTACGGGGGGGGCGCGGACTATGGCTACACCTTC	CASSYGGGADYGYTF
TRBV11-2	TRBJ2-1	TRBD1	-	TGTACCAGCAGCATCTTGACAGGGTGGTCCTCCTGCAATGAGCAGTTCTTC	CTSSILTGWSSCNEQFF
TRBV12-3/TRBV12-4	TRBJ2-1	-	-	TGTGTCAGTAGTACTTCCGGGACTCCGAAGCAGTTCTTC	CVSSTSGTPKQFF
TRBV6-2/TRBV6-3	TRBJ2-3	-	-	TGTGGCAGCACGGCCAACGGGGGAACAGATACGCAGTATTTT	CGSTANGGTDTQYF
TRBV12-3/TRBV12-4	TRBJ1-4	TRBD1	many	TGTGCCAGCAGACGGTCGACAGGGAGGGTTGAAAAACTGTTTTTT	CASRRSTGRVEKLFF
TRBV11-2	TRBJ2-7	-	once	TGTGCCAGCAGCGGGAGGAGCGAACAGTACTTC	CASSGRSEQYF
TRBV12-5	TRBJ2-7	TRBD1	-	TGTCCTAGTGGTCACGGACAGGGACGGAGCGAGCAGTACTTC	CPSGHGQGRSEQYF
TRBV29-1	TRBJ2-7	-	-	TGCAGCGTTGACTCCGGGACTGGTTCTTACGAGGAGTACTTC	CSVDSGTGSYEEYF
TRBV6-2/TRBV6-3	TRBJ2-7	-	once	TGTGCCAGTGAAACGCCGGCGCGAGTACGTTCCTACGAGCAGTACTTC	CASETPARVRSYEQYF
TRBV6-2/TRBV6-3	TRBJ2-3	TRBD1	-	TGTGCCAGCAGTCCAAGGGACAGGGGGCGTACAGATACGCGGTTTTTT	CASSPRDRGRTDTRFF
TRBV20-1	TRBJ2-7	TRBD2	-	TGCTGTGCTAGTACCGGGACTAGTGGCTACGAGCAGTACTTC	CCASTGTSGYEQYF
TRBV4-2	TRBJ1-5	-	-	TGTGCCAGCAGCCACTTAGCTAGCAATCAGCCCCGTCATTTT	CASSHLASNQPRHF
TRBV20-1	TRBJ2-1	TRBD2	-	TGCGGTACTTTAGATACGCTGACTAGCGGGAGAGGAGAGCAGTTCTTC	CGTLDTLTSGRGEQFF
TRBV6-5	TRBJ1-5	TRBD1	many	TGTGCCAGCAGTTACTCGCAGGGGGCAGGGCAGCCCCAGCATTTT	CASSYSQGAGQPQHF
TRBV29-1	TRBJ2-1	TRBD2	-	TGTAGCGTTGAGCCCCGTGGGCTAGCGGAGGGCTACTACAATGAGCAGTTCTTC	CSVEPRGLAEGYYNEQFF
TRBV4-1	TRBJ1-4	-	-	TGCGCCAGCAGCGCGCCCGGGACAAGAGTTGAAAAACTGTTTTTT	CASSAPGTRVEKLFF
TRBV24-1	TRBJ2-1	TRBD1	-	TGTGTCACCAGTGATCCGGGACAGGCCAATGAGCAGTTCTTC	CVTSDPGQANEQFF
TRBV4-3	TRBJ2-2	-	many	TGCGCCAGCAGCCGGGACACACAGGGCTCGAACACCGGGGAGCTGTTTTTT	CASSRDTQGSNTGELFF
TRBV28	TRBJ2-3	-	-	TGTGCCAGCAGTCTAGGCATGTTCGGGGCGACGCGACACCAAGATACGCAGTATTTT	CASSLGMFGATRHQDTQYF
TRBV5-6	TRBJ1-3	-	-	TGTGCCAGCAGTTCGATCTCTGGAGACACCATATATTTT	CASSSISGDTIYF
TRBV29-1	TRBJ2-7	-	-	TGCGGCGCTGACGGGGTAACAGGGAAGGGATACGAGCAGTATTTC	CGADGVTGKGYEQYF
TRBV11-2	TRBJ1-3	-	many	TGTGCCAGCAGCTTAAGCCAAGGGAACACCATATATTTT	CASSLSQGNTIYF
TRBV5-4	TRBJ2-1	-	many	TGTGCCAGCAGCTTGGTAGCAGACAATGAGCAGTTCTTC	CASSLVADNEQFF
TRBV28	TRBJ1-2	TRBD1	many	TGTGCCAGCAGTTTAAGGGCAGGGGGAAACAACTATGGCTACACCTTC	CASSLRAGGNNYGYTF
TRBV11-2	TRBJ2-1	TRBD2	-	TGTGCCAGCGGCACTAGCGGAACCAGGGATGAGCAGTTCTTC	CASGTSGTRDEQFF
TRBV5-8	TRBJ2-5	-	-	TGTGCCAGCCGCCAGAAGGGGTCTGATCGCCGGGAGACCCAGTACTTC	CASRQKGSDRRETQYF
TRBV12-5	TRBJ2-1	-	-	TGTGGTAGTGGTTCTCTCGTGACAGGCCCTTACAATGATCAGTTCTTC	CGSGSLVTGPYNDQFF
TRBV6-5	TRBJ2-1	-	-	TGTGCCACCAGCATGCGGCGGCCGTACAATGAGCAGTTCTTC	CATSMRRPYNEQFF
TRBV11-2	TRBJ1-2	-	few	TGTGCCAGCAGAGACCCGGATGGCTATGGCTACACCTTC	CASRDPDGYGYTF
TRBV11-1	TRBJ2-7	-	-	TGTGCCAGCAGCCGAAGGAAACCACCCTACGAGCAGTACTTC	CASSRRKPPYEQYF
TRBV4-1	TRBJ1-1	-	-	TGCGCCAGCAGCCAGAACTGGCTATTGAACACTGAAGCTTTCTTT	CASSQNWLLNTEAFF
TRBV6-2/TRBV6-3	TRBJ2-2	-	many	TGTGCCAGCAGTTACGGCGGTAGTGGGGAGCTGTTTTTT	CASSYGGSGELFF
TRBV2	TRBJ2-7	-	many	TGTGCCAGCACGCGGGGCTCATACGAGCAGTACTTC	CASTRGSYEQYF
TRBV4-2	TRBJ1-6	-	-	TGTGCCAGCAGCAAAGTTAAGACTGGGAATGTATATTCACCCCTCAACTTT	CASSKVKTGNVYSPLNF
TRBV5-6	TRBJ2-2	-	-	TGTGCCAGCAGCTTGGTCTCCAACATCGGGGAGCTGTTTTTT	CASSLVSNIGELFF
TRBV7-8	TRBJ1-1	-	medium-sized	TGTGCCAGCAGCTCGAGACCCGAAACTGAAGCTTTCTTT	CASSSRPETEAFF
TRBV20-1	TRBJ1-1	-	-	TGCAGTGTTAGGGGAACCAAGGGAGGGGCTGGAGCTTTCTTT	CSVRGTKGGAGAFF
TRBV6-2/TRBV6-3	TRBJ1-2	-	-	TGTGCCAGCAGATCCCTAGGCCCGGGGGACTGTGGCTACGCCTTC	CASRSLGPGDCGYAF